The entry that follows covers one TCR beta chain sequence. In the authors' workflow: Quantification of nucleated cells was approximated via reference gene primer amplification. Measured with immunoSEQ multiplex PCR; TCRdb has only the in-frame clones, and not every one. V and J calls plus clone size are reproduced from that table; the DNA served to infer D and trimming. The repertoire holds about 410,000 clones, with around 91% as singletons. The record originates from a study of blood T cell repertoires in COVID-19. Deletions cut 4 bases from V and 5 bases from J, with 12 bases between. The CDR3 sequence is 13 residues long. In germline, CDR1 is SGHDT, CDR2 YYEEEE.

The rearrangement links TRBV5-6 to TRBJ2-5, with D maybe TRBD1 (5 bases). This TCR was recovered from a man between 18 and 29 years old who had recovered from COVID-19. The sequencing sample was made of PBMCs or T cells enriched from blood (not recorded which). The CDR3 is CASSQPGLETQYF. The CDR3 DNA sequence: TGTGCCAGCAGCCAACCAGGGTTGGAGACCCAGTACTTC.